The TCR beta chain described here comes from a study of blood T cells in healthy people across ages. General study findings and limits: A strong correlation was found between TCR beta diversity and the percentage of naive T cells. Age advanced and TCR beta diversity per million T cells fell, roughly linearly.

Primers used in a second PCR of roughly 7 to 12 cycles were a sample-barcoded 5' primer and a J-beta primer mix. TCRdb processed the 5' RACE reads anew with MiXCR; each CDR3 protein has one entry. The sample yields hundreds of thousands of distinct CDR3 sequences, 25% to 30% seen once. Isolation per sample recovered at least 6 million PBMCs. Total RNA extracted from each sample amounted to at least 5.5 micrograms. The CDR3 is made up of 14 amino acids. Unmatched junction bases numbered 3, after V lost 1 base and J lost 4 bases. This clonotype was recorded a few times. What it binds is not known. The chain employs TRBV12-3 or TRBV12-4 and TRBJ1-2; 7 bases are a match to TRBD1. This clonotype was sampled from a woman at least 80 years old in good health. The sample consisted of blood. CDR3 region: CASSLGGQTYGYTF. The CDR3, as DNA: TGTGCCAGCAGTTTAGGGGGACAGACCTATGGCTACACCTTC.